The following is a TCR beta chain sequence with its context. As processed by the authors: Amplified reference gene primers provided the basis for estimating nucleated cell counts. The assay was immunoSEQ multiplex PCR, and TCRdb's table has in-frame clones only and misses some. The V and J calls and clone size come from that table; D and trimming were worked out from the DNA. The profile covers 70,000 to 95,000 clones, with more than 75% appearing a single time and 20% to 25% taken by the ten largest. The data were taken from a study of blood T cell repertoires in COVID-19. About the study: Samples taken during acute and convalescent COVID-19 were collected in the United States, Italy and Spain. T cells, B-cell-depleted T cells, or PBMCs supplied cDNA or gDNA.

The TCR comes from a human donor in a cohort sampled during active COVID-19. Sequenced material: peripheral blood.

CDR3 in amino acids: CSVVSAGGQPQHF. Here the CDR3 DNA reads TGCAGCGTTGTATCAGCTGGCGGACAGCCCCAGCATTTT. The chain has TRBV29-1 and TRBJ1-5; D unresolved. Trimming pared 4 bases from V and 7 bases from J, leaving 14 bases between. The CDR3 runs to 13 residues. CDR1 is SQVTM, CDR2 ANQGSEA, per germline.